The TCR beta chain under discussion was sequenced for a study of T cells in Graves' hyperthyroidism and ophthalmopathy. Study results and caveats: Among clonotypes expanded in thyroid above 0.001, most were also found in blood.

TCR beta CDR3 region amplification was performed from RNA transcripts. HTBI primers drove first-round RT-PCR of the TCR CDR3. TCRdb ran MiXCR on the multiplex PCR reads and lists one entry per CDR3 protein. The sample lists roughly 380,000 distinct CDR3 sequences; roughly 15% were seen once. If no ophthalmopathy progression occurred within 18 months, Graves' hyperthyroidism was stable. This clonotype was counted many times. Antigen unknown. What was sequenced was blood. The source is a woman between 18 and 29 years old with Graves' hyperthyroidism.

The CDR3 loop is CSARGIGGIPYNEQFF. The DNA of the CDR3 is TGCAGTGCTAGAGGCATTGGAGGGATTCCCTACAATGAGCAGTTCTTC. The chain joins TRBV20-1 to TRBJ2-1; TRBD2 might be the D (6 bases). The V gene's germline CDR1 is DFQATT and CDR2 SNEGSKA (reference sequence). Trimming removed 1 base at V and 2 bases at J, with 15 bases between. The CDR3 has 16 residues.